A single sample gave rise to the 26 T cell receptor beta chains below, sequenced in a study of CD8 T cells in ankylosing spondylitis. Study-wide findings and caveats: Blood from ankylosing spondylitis patients appeared to carry a characteristic roughly eight-variant TCR beta motif.

TCRdb reprocessed the 5' RACE reads via MiXCR and lists one record per CDR3 protein. Of some 220,000 distinct CDR3 sequences in the sample, about 7% are singletons; the top ten hold approximately 15%. No antigen has been assigned to these receptors. Material: blood, either unsorted or a sorted T cell fraction (not recorded which). The receptor set was obtained from a male donor with ankylosing spondylitis.

This clonotype has a count of ten or more. The chain uses TRBV7-9 and TRBJ2-7; D remains ambiguous. V lost 2 bases and J 6 bases, leaving 11 bases between the germline ends. The germline V gene has CDR1 SEHNR and CDR2 FQNEAQ (reference sequence). This CDR3 has 13 residues. CDR3 in amino acids: CASSLSETGEQYF. CDR3 coding DNA: TGTGCCAGCAGCTTATCAGAAACCGGCGAGCAGTACTTC.

This clonotype was recorded at least ten times. The CDR3 sequence is CASSLVGSGGLNEQFF. For the CDR3, the DNA is TGTGCCAGCAGCTTAGTTGGTAGCGGGGGACTCAATGAGCAGTTCTTC. The gene calls are TRBV7-8 and TRBJ2-1, with 9 nucleotides matching TRBD2. Germline trimming cut 1 base from V and 6 bases from J; bases unmatched to any gene: 7. The V gene's germline CDR1 is SGHVS and CDR2 FQNEAQ. This CDR3 region has 16 residues.

This clonotype appeared many times. The gene calls are TRBV7-2 and TRBJ2-7, with 9 bases aligning to TRBD2. This CDR3 has 14 residues. Trimming cost V 5 bases and J 2 bases; bases outside gene matches: 4. Germline V gives CDR1 SGHTA, CDR2 FQGNSA. CDR3 loop: CASSSGGRTYEQYF. The CDR3 nucleotides read TGTGCCAGCAGCAGCGGGGGGAGAACCTACGAGCAGTACTTC.

This clonotype was picked up many times. It is unclear where the CDR3 begins or ends on the DNA, so no DNA is shown, and the CDR3 is as TCRdb lists it. The chain uses TRBV27 and TRBJ1-2; the D call in the table, TRBD1, was not verified against the DNA. Germline loops: CDR1 MNHEY, CDR2 SMNVEV (reference sequence). Termini included, the CDR3 measures 13 amino acids. Here the CDR3 reads CASSFGPGGGYTF.

This clonotype was recorded many times. The V call is TRBV7-9, the J call TRBJ2-1; the match to TRBD2 covers 10 bases. With 5 bases clipped from V and 8 bases from J, the junction kept 9 bases outside the gene matches. The CDR3 length is 15 residues. Germline CDR1 is SEHNR and CDR2 is FQNEAQ (reference sequence). The CDR3 sequence is CASSPSGGAVDEQFF. The CDR3, as DNA: TGTGCCAGCAGCCCCAGCGGGGGGGCCGTCGATGAGCAGTTCTTC.

This clonotype has a handful of counts. The chain links TRBV4-3 to TRBJ1-4, with a tentative D call TRBD1 (5 bases). The CDR3 length is 16 residues. Germline V gene sequence: CDR1 LGHNA, CDR2 YSLEER. Trimming pared 4 bases from V and 6 bases from J, leaving 18 bases between. For the CDR3, the DNA is TGCGCCAGCAGCCGCTTGACGGGACCGGTGGATGAAAAACTGTTTTTT. Its translation: CASSRLTGPVDEKLFF.

The V and J genes are TRBV5-6 and TRBJ1-2; D ambiguous. Trimming removed 0 bases at V and 0 bases at J, with 9 bases between. In germline, CDR1 is SGHDT, CDR2 YYEEEE. This CDR3 spans 15 amino acids. This CDR3 reads CASSLAGSSNYGYTF. CDR3 bases: TGTGCCAGCAGCTTGGCGGGCAGCTCTAACTATGGCTACACCTTC.

The V call is TRBV29-1, the J call TRBJ2-7; D not certain. The V gene lost 4 bases and the J gene lost 1 base, with 8 bases spanning the gap. This CDR3 region has 12 residues. Germline V gives CDR1 SQVTM, CDR2 ANQGSEA. CDR3 protein: CSVVEVSYEQYF. As DNA, the CDR3 is TGCAGCGTTGTTGAAGTTTCCTACGAGCAGTACTTC.

This clonotype was seen at least ten times. The rearrangement joins TRBV12-3 or TRBV12-4 to TRBJ1-5; tentative D call: TRBD1 (5 bases). V lost 4 bases and J lost 7, with 14 bases in between. CDR3 length: 14 residues. The CDR3 DNA sequence: TGTGCCAGCAGTTCCAAGAGCCGGGGGCAGCCCCAGCATTTT. It translates to CASSSKSRGQPQHF.

The chain employs TRBV7-6 and TRBJ2-7, with D maybe TRBD2 (7 bases). V gave up 1 base and J gave up 6 bases, with 16 bases separating them. The V gene's germline CDR1 is SGHVS and CDR2 FNYEAQ. This CDR3 region has 15 residues. The CDR3: CASSLGGGALTEQYF. In DNA form, the CDR3 reads TGTGCCAGCAGCTTAGGAGGGGGGGCTTTGACCGAGCAGTACTTC.

This clonotype was detected many times. The genes are TRBV28 and TRBJ1-1, with D possibly TRBD1 on 5 matching bases. The CDR3 runs to 14 residues. V was trimmed by 3 bases and J by 5 bases, leaving 13 bases between them. CDR1 and CDR2 from the germline V gene are MDHEN and SYDVKM. The CDR3 DNA reads TGTGCCAGCAGTTTCCCCGGCAGGGCAACTGAAGCTTTCTTT. Translation: CASSFPGRATEAFF.

This clonotype was found many times. The rearrangement links TRBV4-1 to TRBJ1-1; 8 bases agree with TRBD1. In germline, CDR1 is MGHRA, CDR2 YSYEKL. The CDR3 is 16 residues long. V was clipped by 1 base and J by 0 bases; unmatched bases: 4. CDR3 sequence reads: CASSQVPGQVNTEAFF. In DNA form, the CDR3 reads TGCGCCAGCAGCCAAGTCCCGGGACAGGTGAACACTGAAGCTTTCTTT.

This clonotype was seen repeatedly, ten times or more. The rearrangement uses TRBV12-3 or TRBV12-4 and TRBJ1-5; no clear D. Trimming took 5 bases from V and 7 from J, leaving 12 bases between them. The CDR3 sequence is 13 residues long. CDR3 amino acids: CASSTEGGQPQHF. CDR3 bases: TGTGCCAGCAGTACCGAGGGTGGCCAGCCCCAGCATTTT.

In this sample, this clonotype turned up many times. The rearrangement uses TRBV6-1 and TRBJ1-1; TRBD1 is a possible D gene (6 bases). Germline assignment: CDR1 MNHNS and CDR2 SASEGT. The CDR3 loop spans 15 amino acids. V lost 5 bases to trimming and J lost 1 base, with 14 bases between them. The CDR3 DNA reads TGTGCCAGCAGTAAGCTGGAACAGGGGAACACTGAAGCTTTCTTT. This encodes CASSKLEQGNTEAFF.

There are many counts of this clonotype. V gene TRBV6-5 combines with J gene TRBJ2-3; 7 nucleotides align to TRBD1. Trimming at V came to 2 bases and at J to 6 bases, leaving 11 bases not matched to a gene. This CDR3 region has 16 residues. Germline V gives CDR1 MNHEY, CDR2 SVGAGI. In nucleotides, the CDR3 is TGTGCCAGCAGTTACGAAAGACAGGGTCCCTTGGATACGCAGTATTTT. Its translation: CASSYERQGPLDTQYF.

This clonotype showed up many times. J is TRBJ2-3 and V is TRBV7-8, with 8 bases identical to TRBD1. This CDR3 comprises 16 residues. V gave up 5 bases and J gave up 4 bases; unmatched junction bases: 11. Germline CDR1 reads SGHVS; CDR2 reads FQNEAQ. The CDR3 loop is CASSATGDLVADTQYF. The CDR3 region has the DNA TGTGCCAGCAGCGCGACAGGGGATCTCGTCGCAGATACGCAGTATTTT.

This clonotype was found many times. The chain employs TRBV29-1 and TRBJ2-4; the D gene is possibly TRBD2 (6 bases). This CDR3 has 12 residues. Germline V gene sequence: CDR1 SQVTM, CDR2 ANQGSEA. V was cut by 6 bases and J by 7 bases, with 13 bases left in between. The CDR3 region has the DNA TGCAGCGTCCCTTGGGGGGTGAACATTCAGTACTTC. As protein: CSVPWGVNIQYF.

Many counts were recorded for this clonotype. V and J are TRBV29-1 and TRBJ2-1; 12 bases line up with TRBD2. Losses at the gene ends were 4 bases for V and 7 bases for J; bases not matched to a gene: 8. This CDR3 has 15 amino acids. Germline loops: CDR1 SQVTM, CDR2 ANQGSEA. This chain's CDR3 is CSVGLAGVPSNEQFF. As DNA, the CDR3 is TGCAGCGTTGGACTAGCGGGAGTCCCCTCGAATGAGCAGTTCTTC.

Only a few counts were recorded for this clonotype. This chain links TRBV4-3 with TRBJ2-7; D possibly uses TRBD1 or TRBD2 (5 bases each). CDR3 length equals 15 residues. The germline V gene encodes CDR1 LGHNA and CDR2 YSLEER. The V gene lost 1 base and the J gene lost 2 bases, with 12 bases spanning the gap. The DNA for the CDR3 is TGCGCCAGCAGCCAAGGAGGTGAGGGACCCTACGAGCAGTACTTC. It codes for CASSQGGEGPYEQYF.

In this sample, this clonotype turned up many times. V is TRBV29-1 and J is TRBJ2-1; D remains unclear. CDR3 length: 12 amino acids. Per germline, CDR1 SQVTM and CDR2 ANQGSEA. Trimming removed 2 bases from V and 7 bases from J, with 9 bases in between. The CDR3 sequence is CSVERHLNEQFF. DNA for the CDR3: TGCAGCGTTGAAAGACACCTAAATGAGCAGTTCTTC.

This clonotype was observed many times. The J gene is TRBJ1-2, the V gene TRBV20-1, with 7 bases lining up with TRBD1. This CDR3 spans 16 amino acids. J was trimmed by 2 bases and V by 2 bases; bases with no gene match: 11. Germline CDR1 DFQATT, CDR2 SNEGSKA (reference sequence). This CDR3 reads CSARPLTGSTNYGYTF. For the CDR3, the DNA is TGCAGTGCTAGACCCCTGACAGGGAGTACGAACTATGGCTACACCTTC.

This clonotype was detected ten times or more. This chain joins TRBV2 and TRBJ2-7; D gene unclear. Germline CDR1 is SNHLY and CDR2 is FYNNEI. Trimming took 0 bases from V and 3 from J, leaving 12 bases between them. There are 15 residues in the CDR3. CDR3 residues: CASSEAHSPIYEQYF. The CDR3 DNA reads as TGTGCCAGCAGTGAAGCGCACAGCCCAATCTACGAGCAGTACTTC.

This clonotype was seen only a few times. The V and J genes are TRBV20-1 and TRBJ2-7, with D unclear. Between the trimmed V and J ends, which lost 6 bases and 4 bases, there was a span of 7 bases. Germline values: CDR1 DFQATT, CDR2 SNEGSKA (reference sequence). The CDR3 consists of 10 residues. The CDR3 reads CSAGSYEQYF. The CDR3 region has the DNA TGCAGTGCCGGGTCGTACGAGCAGTACTTC.

This clonotype showed up many times. The chain recombines TRBV6-2 or TRBV6-3 with TRBJ2-7, with 7 bases identical to TRBD1. CDR1 and CDR2 from the germline V gene are MNHEY and SVGEGT. This CDR3 has 16 amino acids. The trim removed 0 bases at V and 2 bases at J, leaving 7 bases unmatched. The CDR3 nucleotides read TGTGCCAGCAGTTACTCGAAAAGAACAGGGGCCTACGAGCAGTACTTC. It specifies CASSYSKRTGAYEQYF.

This clonotype was found many times. The chain combines TRBV6-2 or TRBV6-3 with TRBJ2-7, with a weak D call TRBD2 (6 bases). This CDR3 spans 17 amino acids. From germline, CDR1 is MNHEY and CDR2 SVGEGT. V was shortened by 5 bases and J by 4 bases, with 24 bases between the two germline ends. The CDR3 loop is CASSPGTPIPYAYEQYF. CDR3 nucleotide sequence: TGTGCCAGCAGTCCCGGGACTCCCATCCCGTACGCTTACGAGCAGTACTTC.

This clonotype was seen at least ten times. The J gene is TRBJ2-7, the V gene TRBV5-1, with D perhaps matching TRBD1 (6 bases). CDR3 size: 15 residues. V was clipped by 0 bases and J by 2 bases, with 12 bases between them. Germline CDR1 reads SGHRS; CDR2 reads YFSETQ. The CDR3 DNA is TGCGCCAGCAGCTTGGGGGTTCGGGACACCTACGAGCAGTACTTC. It encodes CASSLGVRDTYEQYF. The variable domain in full, with the rest retrieved from reference TRBV5-1 and TRBJ2-7, is KAGVTQTPRYLIKTRGQQVTLSCSPISGHRSVSWYQQTPGQGLQFLFEYFSETQRNKGNFPGRFSGRQFSNSRSEMNVSTLELGDSALYLCASSLGVRDTYEQYFGPGTRLTVT.